The subject of this entry is one T cell receptor (beta chain). Only a few counts were recorded for this clonotype. Its binding antigen is unknown. Base qualities are not provided; no much larger clone lies one nucleotide away. The CDR3 starts with the cysteine, ends with the phenylalanine, and has 16 residues. Only the CDR3 DNA is retained, 48 bases long and in frame from the first base. The germline V and J ends show losses of 4 bases and 14 bases respectively, and no gene match explains 17 bases of the junction. TCRdb lists the instrument as Illumina NovaSeq 6000. TCRalpha and TCRbeta cDNA libraries were built by 5'RACE with constant-segment primers, adding sample barcodes and unique molecular identifiers. RNA was extracted from every sample with Trizol reagent. The libraries were amplified in two PCR steps, and the second step added a second sample barcode and Illumina TruSeq adapters. Libraries were sequenced on an Illumina NovaSeq with 2 x 150 bp paired-end reads. The original pipeline was this. Reads were demultiplexed and collapsed into UMI-guided consensus sequences with migec v1.2.7. With mixcr v2.1.11, UMI consensuses were aligned to TRA and TRB V and J templates and assembled into clonotypes. Clonotypes were classified as expanded or contracted when called significant by both edgeR and NoisET, with noise models trained on biological replicates. For edgeR calls, a false discovery rate-adjusted p below 0.01 and a log2 fold-change threshold of 1 were applied. As an exploratory analysis of dynamics, max-normalized trajectories of the 1000 most abundant clonotypes were examined with PCA combined with hierarchical clustering. Separately sequenced CD4+ and CD8+ repertoires were used to assign the CD4 or CD8 phenotype of responding clones. Using fastp trimming at Q25 and MiXCR clonotype assembly, TCRdb reanalyzed the public sequencing data and kept in-frame beta chains. Each entry merges the rows of one CDR3 protein and shows their most common DNA and genes. In this record, the V and J calls reflect TCRdb's handling and not the investigators' own analysis. This sample holds about 290,000 distinct CDR3 sequences; more than 15% were observed only once. Around 23% of the sample goes to the ten largest clones.

The source of the sample is a study of T-cell memory formation after mild COVID-19 (dated by TCRdb to the early 2020s). With respect to the entire study: TCR sequence clusters from the two donors were largely donor specific. In a couple of donors, T-cell clones that expanded and contracted after mild COVID-19 were tracked by sequencing TCRalpha and TCRbeta repertoires over time. Two young, previously healthy adult volunteers made up the cohort, one male and one female. Overall study outcomes, separate from this receptor: Clones that contracted from day 15 to 85 showed balanced CD4/CD8 phenotypes, whereas a second wave of clones that expanded from day 15 to 37 leaned towards CD4+. Contracting CD4+ clones appeared mostly in the CM and EM memory subsets, whereas CD8+ clones were enriched in EMRA. SARS-CoV-2 specificity was not confirmed for the second-wave clones peaking on day 37. Some responding clones were detected in pre-infection memory, which suggested that pre-existing cross-reactive memory T cells had joined the SARS-CoV-2 response. Only a couple of mild cases were covered in the study, and larger cohorts including severe cases with pre-infection samples were considered necessary.

Ficoll-Paque density gradient centrifugation was the method used to isolate PBMCs. Recombination connected TRBV12-3 or TRBV12-4 to TRBJ2-3, and 11 junction bases match TRBD2. The TCR sequence derives from a young man who had mild COVID-19 (a few samples of this study predate the infection). The sample titles of this study are shuffled in the database, so cell type and time point are left out; the donor was told from shared clones. Sequencing was carried out using PBMCs or a T cell subset sorted from them (not recorded which). The DNA sequence follows: TGTGCCAGCAGTTCAACTAGCGGGGGCCGACTCTACCTCGTGTATTTT. This gives the protein CASSSTSGGRLYLVYF.